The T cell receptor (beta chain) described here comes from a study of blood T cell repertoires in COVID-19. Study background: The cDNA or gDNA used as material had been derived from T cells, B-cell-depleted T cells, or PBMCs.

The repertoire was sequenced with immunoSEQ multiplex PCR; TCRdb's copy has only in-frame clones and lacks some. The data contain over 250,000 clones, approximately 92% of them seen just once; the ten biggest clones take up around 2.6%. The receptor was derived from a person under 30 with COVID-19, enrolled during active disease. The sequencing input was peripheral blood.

CDR3 nucleotides: TGTGCCAGCAGTCCCCCTCCCAGGCTAGCGGGAGATAGCCTCCACACCGGGGAGCTGTTTTTT. It yields the protein CASSPPPRLAGDSLHTGELFF. The rearrangement uses TRBV28 and TRBJ2-2, with TRBD2 matching 10 bases. V gave up 5 bases and J gave up 3 bases; unmatched junction bases: 21. The V gene's germline CDR1 is MDHEN and CDR2 SYDVKM. This CDR3 spans 21 amino acids.